The clone carrying this T cell receptor (beta chain) has just one count. These data are taken from a study of blood T cell repertoires in COVID-19. Study-level background: The United States, Italy and Spain were the sources of the acute and convalescent COVID-19 samples. The analysed material was cDNA or gDNA that came from T cells, B-cell-depleted T cells, or PBMCs.

In the original processing: Reference gene primer amplification gave nucleated cell count estimates. Repertoires were generated with immunoSEQ multiplex PCR, while TCRdb's copy carries only in-frame clones and drops some. That table furnishes V, J and clone size, whereas the DNA furnished D and trimming. The sample lists about 140,000 clones, around 83% occurring once. Sequencing was carried out using peripheral blood. This clonotype originated in a woman over 75 with acute or convalescent COVID-19.

In DNA form, the CDR3 reads TGTGCCAGCAGCTTGGGGGGGCCGAACACTGAAGCTTTCTTT. It specifies CASSLGGPNTEAFF. The genes are TRBV11-3 and TRBJ1-1; possibly TRBD1 for D (6 bases). CDR3 length equals 14 residues. Between the trimmed V and J ends, which lost 3 bases and 1 base, there was a span of 9 bases. Germline CDR1 and CDR2: SGHNT and YENEEA.